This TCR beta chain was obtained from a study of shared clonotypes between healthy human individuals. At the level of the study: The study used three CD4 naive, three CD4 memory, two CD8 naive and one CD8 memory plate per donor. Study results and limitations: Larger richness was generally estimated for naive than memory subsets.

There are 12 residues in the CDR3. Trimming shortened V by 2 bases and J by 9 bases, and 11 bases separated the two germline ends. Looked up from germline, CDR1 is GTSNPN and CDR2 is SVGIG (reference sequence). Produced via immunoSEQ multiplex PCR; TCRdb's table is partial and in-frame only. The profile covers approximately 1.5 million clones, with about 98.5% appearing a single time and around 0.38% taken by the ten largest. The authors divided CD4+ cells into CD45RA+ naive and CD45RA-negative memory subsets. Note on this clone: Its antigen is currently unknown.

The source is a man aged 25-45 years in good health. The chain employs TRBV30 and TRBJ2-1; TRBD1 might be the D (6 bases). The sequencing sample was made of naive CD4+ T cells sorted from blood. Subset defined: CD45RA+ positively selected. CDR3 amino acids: CAWSTGLGEQFF. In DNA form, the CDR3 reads TGTGCCTGGAGTACAGGGTTGGGTGAGCAGTTCTTC.